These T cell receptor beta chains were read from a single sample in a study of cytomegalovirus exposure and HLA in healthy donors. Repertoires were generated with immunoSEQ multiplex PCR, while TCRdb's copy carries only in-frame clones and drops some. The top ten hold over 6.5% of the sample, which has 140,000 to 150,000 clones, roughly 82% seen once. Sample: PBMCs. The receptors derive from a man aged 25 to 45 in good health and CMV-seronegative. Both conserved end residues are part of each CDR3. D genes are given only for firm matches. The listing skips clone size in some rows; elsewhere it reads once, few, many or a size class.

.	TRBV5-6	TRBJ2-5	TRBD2	CASGWGAGAYQETQYF	TGTGCCAGTGGGTGGGGAGCGGGGGCGTACCAAGAGACCCAGTACTTC
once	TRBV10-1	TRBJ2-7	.	CASSESTGSYEQYF	TGCGCCAGCAGTGAGTCCACGGGATCCTACGAGCAGTACTTC
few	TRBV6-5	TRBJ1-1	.	CASSALGGLTNEAFF	TGTGCCAGCAGTGCCCTCGGGGGGTTAACTAATGAAGCTTTCTTT
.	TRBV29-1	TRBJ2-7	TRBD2	CSVETSGSNEQYF	TGCAGCGTTGAGACTAGCGGGAGTAACGAGCAGTACTTC
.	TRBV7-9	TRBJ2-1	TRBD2	CASSPRGLAGDNEQFF	TGTGCCAGCAGCCCCCGGGGACTAGCGGGGGACAATGAGCAGTTCTTC
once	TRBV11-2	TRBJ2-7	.	CASSSAGRVGEQYF	TGTGCCAGCAGCTCAGCAGGCAGGGTGGGGGAGCAGTACTTC
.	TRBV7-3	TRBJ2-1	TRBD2	CASSFSGGDNEQFF	TGTGCCAGCAGCTTTAGCGGGGGAGACAATGAGCAGTTCTTC
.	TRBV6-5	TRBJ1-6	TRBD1	CASSADRGQNSPLHF	TGTGCCAGCAGCGCGGACAGGGGGCAGAATTCACCCCTCCACTTT
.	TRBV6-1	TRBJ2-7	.	CASSEMRKAGEQYF	TGTGCCAGCAGTGAAATGCGAAAGGCAGGGGAGCAGTACTTC
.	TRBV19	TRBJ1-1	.	CASSIVGGLSTEAFF	TGTGCCAGTAGTATAGTGGGGGGGTTGAGCACTGAAGCTTTCTTT
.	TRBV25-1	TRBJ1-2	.	CASSEYGEEDYGYTF	TGTGCCAGCAGTGAATACGGCGAGGAGGACTATGGCTACACCTTC
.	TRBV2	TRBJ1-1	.	CASIRETVNTEAFF	TGTGCCAGCATAAGGGAGACGGTGAACACTGAAGCTTTCTTT
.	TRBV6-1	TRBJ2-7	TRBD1	CASSRDRGYTYEQYF	TGTGCCAGCAGCAGAGACAGGGGGTATACCTACGAGCAGTACTTC
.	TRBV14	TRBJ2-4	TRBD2	CASSQAGGYSQYF	TGTGCCAGCAGCCAAGCGGGAGGGTACAGTCAGTACTTC
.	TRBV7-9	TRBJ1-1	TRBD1	CASSLGPSGGLGAFF	TGTGCCAGCAGCTTAGGTCCATCAGGGGGCTTGGGAGCTTTCTTT
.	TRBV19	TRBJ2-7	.	CASSSGADLYEQYF	TGTGCCAGTAGTAGCGGCGCAGACCTATACGAGCAGTACTTC
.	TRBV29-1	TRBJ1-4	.	CSVASGRSGEKLFF	TGCAGCGTGGCCTCCGGGAGGAGTGGCGAAAAACTGTTTTTT
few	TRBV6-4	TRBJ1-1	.	CASSESGNTEAFF	TGTGCCAGCAGTGAATCAGGGAATACTGAAGCTTTCTTT
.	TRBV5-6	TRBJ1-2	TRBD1	CASSPGTGEGYTF	TGTGCCAGCAGCCCGGGGACAGGGGAAGGCTACACCTTC
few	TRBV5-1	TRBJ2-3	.	CASSLYGETSTDTQYF	TGCGCCAGCAGCTTGTACGGAGAAACTAGCACAGATACGCAGTATTTT
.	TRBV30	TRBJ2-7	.	CAWSSTYEQYF	TGTGCCTGGAGTTCCACCTACGAGCAGTACTTC
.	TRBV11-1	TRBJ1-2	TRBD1	CASSLGDSSYGYTF	TGTGCCAGCAGCTTAGGGGACAGTTCGTATGGCTACACCTTC
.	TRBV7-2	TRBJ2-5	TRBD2	CASSLRTSGTETQYF	TGTGCCAGCAGCCTGAGGACTAGCGGGACGGAGACCCAGTACTTC
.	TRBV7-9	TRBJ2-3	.	CASSFGAAVTDTQYF	TGTGCCAGCAGCTTTGGGGCGGCTGTCACAGATACGCAGTATTTT
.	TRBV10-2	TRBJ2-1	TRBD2	CASSDRWGLAGYNEQFF	TGCGCCAGCAGTGACCGATGGGGACTAGCGGGTTACAATGAGCAGTTCTTC
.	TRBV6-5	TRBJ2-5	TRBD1	CASTHDREGEQYF	TGTGCCAGCACCCACGACAGGGAAGGAGAGCAGTACTTC
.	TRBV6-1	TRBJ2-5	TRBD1	CASSEGQGKETQYF	TGTGCCAGCAGTGAAGGACAGGGTAAGGAGACCCAGTACTTC
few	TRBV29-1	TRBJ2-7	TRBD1	CSARGDRAYEQYF	TGCAGCGCCCGTGGAGACAGGGCTTACGAGCAGTACTTC
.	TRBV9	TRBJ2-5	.	CASSVGLGSGTTEETQYF	TGTGCCAGCAGCGTAGGACTGGGGAGCGGTACTACTGAAGAGACCCAGTACTTC